This T cell receptor (beta chain) was recovered during a study of human thymus T cells. Findings and limits, study-wide: Gene usage for V and J segments appeared biased in thymic and blood repertoires.

About this clone: Its specificity is not known.

The CDR3 loop spans 16 amino acids. The trim removed 6 bases at V and 0 bases at J, leaving 5 bases unmatched. Germline CDR1 and CDR2: MNHEY and SVGAGI. Sequenced by immunoSEQ multiplex PCR; TCRdb stores in-frame clones only, minus some. The sample has roughly 60,000 clones, around 94% seen once. Finnish infants who were healthy and having corrective surgery for congenital heart defects made up the donors. Half of the eight donors gave about 0.45-1 mL blood during surgery. All available leukocytes, rather than a set cell count, yielded the blood DNA. The V and J genes are TRBV6-5 and TRBJ2-2; 9 nucleotides agree with TRBD2. Input material: blood. This TCR was sampled from a boy under two years old with a congenital heart defect but otherwise immunologically healthy. Here the CDR3 DNA reads TGTGCCAGCAGCTACGGACTAGCGCCGAACACCGGGGAGCTGTTTTTT. The encoded protein is CASSYGLAPNTGELFF.